Each of the 21 T cell receptor beta chains below was sequenced from the same sample in a study of OX40 agonist ivuxolimab in advanced cancers. Profiling relied on immunoSEQ multiplex PCR, and the TCRdb table lists in-frame clones only, not all of them. The repertoire holds about 45,000 clones, with 90% to 95% as singletons. Source: CD4+ or CD8+ T cells sorted from blood, taken in a trial of the OX40 agonist ivuxolimab. The receptors originated from an adult with an advanced solid tumor such as melanoma, head and neck, liver or kidney cancer.

This clone has just a few counts. The chain joins TRBV29-1 to TRBJ1-3; no reliable D call. Trimming left V 4 bases short and J 1 base short, with 8 bases between. The germline V gene encodes CDR1 SQVTM and CDR2 ANQGSEA. The CDR3 runs to 13 residues. The CDR3 sequence: CSVVPASGNTIYF. CDR3 in DNA: TGCAGCGTTGTGCCAGCATCTGGAAACACCATATATTTT.

The rearrangement uses TRBV28 and TRBJ2-7, with TRBD2 as a possible D gene (5 bases). Germline V gives CDR1 MDHEN, CDR2 SYDVKM. The CDR3 loop spans 13 amino acids. Trimming took off 6 bases at V and 6 bases at J, with 15 bases between the two ends. The CDR3 DNA is TGTGCCAGCAGGCCGGGATGGTCGATCGAGCAGTACTTC. It is translated as CASRPGWSIEQYF. Full variable domain (rest looked up from reference TRBV28 and TRBJ2-7): DVKVTQSSRYLVKRTGEKVFLECVQDMDHENMFWYRQDPGLGLRLIYFSYDVKMKEKGDIPEGYSVSREKKERFSLILESASTNQTSMYLCASRPGWSIEQYFGPGTRLTVT.

CDR3 loop: CASSPMGASGNTIYF. The DNA for the CDR3 is TGTGCCAGCAGCCCCATGGGGGCCTCTGGAAACACCATATATTTT. The rearrangement links TRBV6-5 to TRBJ1-3; D is possibly TRBD1 (6 bases). Deletions cut 6 bases from V and 0 bases from J, with 12 bases between. Germline V gene sequence: CDR1 MNHEY, CDR2 SVGAGI. The CDR3 is 15 residues long.

This clone qualifies as medium-sized. This chain connects TRBV4-1 to TRBJ2-7; 10 bases are shared with TRBD2. The CDR3 extends over 15 amino acids. V lost 1 base to trimming and J lost 4 bases; unmatched junction nucleotides: 4. Germline loops: CDR1 MGHRA, CDR2 YSYEKL. DNA of the CDR3: TGCGCCAGCAGCCAAGTAGCTAGCGGGAGTTACGAGCAGTACTTC. Protein: CASSQVASGSYEQYF.

The chain carries TRBV11-2 and TRBJ2-2; D is perhaps TRBD2 (6 bases). This CDR3 region has 12 residues. Germline V lookup: CDR1 SGHAT, CDR2 FQNNGV. The CDR3 reads CAAAGNTGELFF. Here the CDR3 DNA reads TGTGCGGCTGCGGGAAACACCGGGGAGCTGTTTTTT.

The CDR3 protein is CASSRSSYEQYF. CDR3 bases: TGTGCCAGCAGCCGTAGCTCCTACGAGCAGTACTTC. The chain combines TRBV6-6 with TRBJ2-7, with D uncertain. Germline V CDR1 and CDR2: MNHNY, SVGAGI (reference sequence). This CDR3 region has 12 residues. V lost 6 bases, J lost 0 bases, and 6 bases lay in between.

The V and J genes are TRBV19 and TRBJ1-1; D is unresolved. This CDR3 has 12 amino acids. The germline V and J ends were trimmed by 5 bases and 5 bases, with 9 bases remaining between them. Germline assignment: CDR1 LNHDA and CDR2 SQIVND (reference sequence). The CDR3 DNA is TGTGCCAGTAGTCAGAAGCGTACTGAAGCTTTCTTT. Translating gives CASSQKRTEAFF. Full variable domain (remainder filled in from reference TRBV19 and TRBJ1-1): DGGITQSPKYLFRKEGQNVTLSCEQNLNHDAMYWYRQDPGQGLRLIYYSQIVNDFQKGDIAEGYSVSREKKESFPLTVTSAQKNPTAFYLCASSQKRTEAFFGQGTRLTVV.

This clone has just one count. The rearrangement joins TRBV6-5 to TRBJ2-7, with 7 nucleotides matching TRBD1. This CDR3 comprises 15 residues. CDR1 is MNHEY, CDR2 SVGAGI, per germline. Losses at the gene ends were 5 bases for V and 6 bases for J; bases not matched to a gene: 13. CDR3 amino acids: CASSPFRGKIGEQYF. The CDR3 bases are TGTGCCAGCAGTCCCTTCAGGGGGAAAATAGGCGAGCAGTACTTC.

CDR3 DNA sequence: TGTGCCAGCAGCTGGGGGAACACTGAAGCTTTCTTT. It specifies CASSWGNTEAFF. The chain joins TRBV13 to TRBJ1-1; D is ambiguous. V dropped 4 bases and J dropped 1 base, with 4 bases sitting between them. The CDR3 totals 12 residues. CDR1 is PRHDT, CDR2 FYEKMQ, per germline (reference sequence).

V is TRBV4-1 and J is TRBJ1-5; a possible D gene is TRBD1 (5 bases). The CDR3 covers 14 residues. CDR1 and CDR2 from the germline V gene are MGHRA and YSYEKL. V was cut by 0 bases and J by 5 bases, with 8 bases left in between. In DNA form, the CDR3 reads TGCGCCAGCAGCCAAGAAAAGGGACATCAGCCCCAGCATTTT. Translating it yields CASSQEKGHQPQHF.

J is TRBJ2-1 and V is TRBV19, with TRBD1 identical over 9 bases. This CDR3 contains 17 residues. V lost 3 bases, J lost 4 bases, and 10 bases stayed unmatched. From germline, CDR1 is LNHDA and CDR2 SQIVND (reference sequence). The CDR3 DNA follows: TGTGCCAGTAGTATGTCGGGACAGGGCCCCTTGTACAATGAGCAGTTCTTC. Its protein product is CASSMSGQGPLYNEQFF.

This clone is a singleton in its sample. The rearrangement uses TRBV7-9 and TRBJ2-7, with D perhaps TRBD1 or TRBD2 (5 bases each). Trimming pared 3 bases from V and 2 bases from J, leaving 14 bases between. The germline V gene has CDR1 SEHNR and CDR2 FQNEAQ (reference sequence). This CDR3 is 15 amino acids long. The CDR3 is CASSFAGTDAYEQYF. For the CDR3, the DNA is TGTGCCAGCAGCTTTGCCGGGACCGATGCCTACGAGCAGTACTTC.

This sequence joins TRBV2 and TRBJ2-1; D not resolved. The CDR3 spans 13 residues. Between the trimmed V and J ends, which lost 6 bases and 4 bases, there was a span of 10 bases. Germline V gene data show CDR1 as SNHLY and CDR2 as FYNNEI. CDR3 DNA: TGTGCCAGCAGGGCCGCCGCGTACAATGAGCAGTTCTTC. Its translation is CASRAAAYNEQFF.

V gene TRBV30 combines with J gene TRBJ2-3; the D is unclear. Germline V CDR1 and CDR2: GTSNPN, SVGIG (reference sequence). The CDR3 runs 13 residues. V dropped 0 bases and J dropped 5 bases, with 9 bases sitting between them. CDR3 coding DNA: TGTGCCTGGAGTGTTAGTTATCTAGATACGCAGTATTTT. It encodes CAWSVSYLDTQYF.

This chain joins TRBV19 and TRBJ2-7; 9 bases match TRBD2. From germline, CDR1 is LNHDA and CDR2 SQIVND (reference sequence). The CDR3 consists of 15 residues. With 3 bases clipped from V and 3 bases from J, the junction kept 6 bases outside the gene matches. This CDR3 reads CASSIGPSGVYEQYF. CDR3 bases: TGTGCCAGTAGTATTGGTCCTAGCGGGGTCTACGAGCAGTACTTC.

This clone was found once. J is TRBJ2-5 and V is TRBV19, with D unresolved. This CDR3 is 13 amino acids long. The germline V gene has CDR1 LNHDA and CDR2 SQIVND (reference sequence). The germline V and J ends were trimmed by 0 bases and 2 bases, with 4 bases remaining between them. CDR3 sequence (DNA): TGTGCCAGTAGTATAGAAGGGCAAGAGACCCAGTACTTC. As protein: CASSIEGQETQYF.

This chain uses TRBV28 with TRBJ2-5; no definite D call. This CDR3 is 13 amino acids long. V was shortened by 3 bases and J by 2 bases, with 7 bases between the two germline ends. Germline V lookup: CDR1 MDHEN, CDR2 SYDVKM. The CDR3 reads CASSFGRQETQYF. As DNA, the CDR3 is TGTGCCAGCAGTTTTGGCAGACAAGAGACCCAGTACTTC.

The chain combines TRBV9 with TRBJ2-7; D call uncertain. This CDR3 is built from 15 residues. The germline V and J ends were trimmed by 4 bases and 2 bases, with 16 bases remaining between them. Germline V gene sequence: CDR1 SGDLS, CDR2 YYNGEE. The CDR3 is CASSPSPGGTYEQYF. The CDR3 DNA reads as TGTGCCAGCAGCCCTTCCCCGGGCGGCACCTACGAGCAGTACTTC.

This sequence joins TRBV10-2 and TRBJ2-4; D remains unclear. The CDR3 contains 11 residues. The V gene's germline CDR1 is WSHSY and CDR2 SAAADI. V shed 3 bases and J shed 7 bases, with 4 bases lying between them. CDR3 region: CASSDSNIQYF. The CDR3 DNA follows: TGCGCCAGCAGTGATTCTAACATTCAGTACTTC.

The V call is TRBV4-1, the J call TRBJ2-1, with 8 bases identical to TRBD2. This CDR3 region has 16 residues. V was pared by 6 bases and J by 4 bases, with 11 bases of the junction left unmatched. CDR1 and CDR2 from the germline V gene are MGHRA and YSYEKL. CDR3 sequence reads: CASRDTSGLGYNEQFF. In DNA form, the CDR3 reads TGCGCCAGCAGAGATACTAGCGGTCTAGGGTACAATGAGCAGTTCTTC.

The rearrangement links TRBV6-4 to TRBJ2-3; 9 positions match TRBD2. CDR3 length: 15 amino acids. After removal of 5 bases from V and 0 bases from J, the junction contained 3 bases not matched to a gene. Germline CDR1 is MRHNA and CDR2 is SNTAGT. CDR3 DNA: TGTGCCAGCAGTTTCACTAGCGGGAGCACAGATACGCAGTATTTT. This sequence encodes CASSFTSGSTDTQYF.